A single T cell receptor (beta chain) is shown here with its context. A junction boundary mismatches the germline segment, possibly from a read error. The data were obtained in a study of cytomegalovirus exposure and HLA in healthy donors. PCR amplification relied on 60 Vbeta primers (plus 13 Jbeta primers). Assay used: immunoSEQ multiplex PCR; TCRdb lists only in-frame clones, some missing. Of 150,000 to 200,000 clones listed, about 70% are singletons. Germline V gives CDR1 SEHNR, CDR2 FQNEAQ (reference sequence). The CDR3 is made up of 16 amino acids. Sequenced input: PBMCs. The sequence was collected from a woman aged 18 to 35 in good health and CMV-seropositive. The chain is built from TRBV7-9 and TRBJ1-1, with 8 bases identical to TRBD1. The CDR3 bases are TGTCCCAGCAGCCACTCTGGGCGACAGGGGCTGCGAAGAGCTTTCTTT. This codes for CPSSHSGRQGLRRAFF.